This T cell receptor beta chain emerged from a study of a mutant IDH1 vaccine in newly diagnosed glioma. Trimming stripped 0 bases from V and 4 bases from J, with 15 bases between. The CDR3 runs 15 residues. Germline V CDR1 and CDR2: GTSNPN, SVGIG (reference sequence). Time point defined: week 5, during vaccination. All doses held 300 ug of mutant IDH1 20-mer peptide, with topical imiquimod. Data came from immunoSEQ multiplex PCR; TCRdb stores just in-frame clones and leaves some out. This table holds tens of thousands of clones, approximately 80% found once. Comment on this clone: The antigen is unknown.

The sample here was PBMCs, taken from a glioma patient whose treatment included an IDH1 peptide vaccine. V is TRBV30 and J is TRBJ1-2; D ambiguous. This TCR was recovered from a man between 40 and 49 years old with glioma. Some clones in this sample may be carry-over from other donors' samples. CDR3 bases: TGTGCCTGGAGTGTACAGCTCGGGCAGCTCTATGGCTACACCTTC. Its protein product is CAWSVQLGQLYGYTF.